The source of this T cell receptor (beta chain) is a study of OX40 agonist ivuxolimab in advanced cancers. Study as a whole: The diagnoses of dose-escalation patients were hepatocellular carcinoma, melanoma, renal cell or head and neck cancer. General study findings and limits: Among the lowest levels of clonal expansion were found in partial responders at 0.1-3.0 mg/kg. The antigen specificity of the peripheral T cells (those that were expanded) was not determined. Some nonresponders likewise displayed low normalized T-cell clonal expansion.

As to this clone: As yet, its antigen is unknown.

Measured with immunoSEQ multiplex PCR; TCRdb has only the in-frame clones, and not every one. The sample has about 51,000 clones; around 73% are singletons. The germline CDR1 and CDR2 sequences are SQVTM and ANQGSEA. The V end lost 3 bases, the J end lost 3 bases, and 17 bases lay between the germline ends. This CDR3 region has 15 residues. This specimen was CD4+ or CD8+ T cells sorted from blood, taken in a trial of the OX40 agonist ivuxolimab. The chain links TRBV29-1 to TRBJ2-5; a weak D match, TRBD2 (5 bases). The TCR comes from an adult with an advanced solid tumor such as melanoma, head and neck, liver or kidney cancer. CDR3 residues: CSVERFGVNKETQYF. The CDR3 DNA reads as TGCAGCGTTGAGCGGTTCGGGGTTAACAAAGAGACCCAGTACTTC. The full variable domain, its missing parts supplied by reference TRBV29-1 and TRBJ2-5, is SAVISQKPSRDICQRGTSLTIQCQVDSQVTMMFWYRQQPGQSLTLIATANQGSEATYESGFVIDKFPISRPNLTFSTLTVSNMSPEDSSIYLCSVERFGVNKETQYFGPGTRLLVL.